This T cell receptor beta chain stems from a study of response to subunit inactivated influenza vaccine. From the RT-PCR reads, TCRdb called clonotypes with MiXCR, one entry per CDR3 protein. The sample has approximately 500,000 distinct CDR3 sequences, approximately 15% seen once. CDR3 length: 19 residues. Germline assignment: CDR1 SGHAT and CDR2 FQNNGV. Losses at the gene ends were 5 bases for V and 1 base for J; bases not matched to a gene: 15. Sequenced material: PBMCs from blood, taken 11 to 12 days after vaccination. The receptor was isolated from a man aged 45 to 65 who received an inactivated influenza vaccine. V is TRBV11-2 and J is TRBJ2-7, with 12 bases fitting TRBD2. CDR3 in DNA: TGTGCCAGCAGCCCGCGTTATAACCTAGCGGGGGGGGTATCCTACGAGCAGTACTTC. Its protein is CASSPRYNLAGGVSYEQYF.